The 6 T cell receptor beta chains in this list originate from one sample, sequenced in a study of Ad26.COV2.S vaccination and SARS-CoV-2 variants. Treatment meaning: some 20 received Ad26.COV2.S at low or high dose, single or two shots; about 5 received placebo; per-sample allocation not given. On day 63 after the first injection, vaccine and placebo recipients gave samples. The method was immunoSEQ multiplex PCR; TCRdb's version includes in-frame clones alone and lacks a portion of them. The table has fewer than 500,000 clones, 90% seen once. The material was peripheral blood, obtained in a trial of Ad26.COV2.S vaccine versus placebo. The receptors derive from a person aged 18-65 years who received the Ad26.COV2.S COVID-19 vaccine or a placebo.

This chain joins TRBV30 and TRBJ2-6, with a tentative D call TRBD1 (5 bases). Germline V lookup: CDR1 GTSNPN, CDR2 SVGIG (reference sequence). The CDR3 length is 16 residues. Trimming stripped 2 bases from V and 4 bases from J, with 15 bases between. This CDR3 is CAWSSKTAQGANVLTF. The CDR3 coding sequence is TGTGCCTGGAGTTCCAAGACAGCCCAGGGGGCCAACGTCCTGACTTTC.

This clone has only a few counts. The chain has TRBV28 and TRBJ2-1; D is ambiguous. The CDR3 sequence is 12 residues long. V lost 1 base and J 2 bases, leaving 0 bases between the germline ends. Germline V CDR1 and CDR2: MDHEN, SYDVKM. This CDR3 is CASSLSYNEQFF. As DNA, the CDR3 is TGTGCCAGCAGTTTATCCTACAATGAGCAGTTCTTC.

In this sample, this clone turned up a few times. The chain uses TRBV27 and TRBJ2-7; 9 nucleotides agree with TRBD2. Germline values: CDR1 MNHEY, CDR2 SMNVEV (reference sequence). V shed 6 bases, J shed 0 bases, and the junction held 3 bases outside the gene matches. The CDR3 runs to 14 residues. CDR3 coding DNA: TGTGCCAGCAGCCCAGCGGGAGGCTCCTACGAGCAGTACTTC. It codes for CASSPAGGSYEQYF.

The genes are TRBV7-2 and TRBJ2-2; 7 nucleotides match TRBD1. Trimming cost V 1 base and J 13 bases; bases outside gene matches: 6. This CDR3 is built from 13 residues. Germline V gene sequence: CDR1 SGHTA, CDR2 FQGNSA. CDR3 sequence: CASSLDRQGVLFF. In DNA, the CDR3 is TGTGCCAGCAGCTTAGATAGACAGGGCGTGCTGTTTTTT. Using reference TRBV7-2 and TRBJ2-2 for the parts outside the CDR3, the full variable domain is GAGVSQSPSNKVTEKGKDVELRCDPISGHTALYWYRQSLGQGLEFLIYFQGNSAPDKSGLPSDRFSAERTGGSVSTLTIQRTQQEDSAVYLCASSLDRQGVLFFGEGSRLTVL.

V and J are TRBV7-2 and TRBJ2-7, with TRBD1 matching 10 bases. V dropped 4 bases and J dropped 3; count of bases not matched to a gene: 6. The CDR3 length is 15 residues. Germline-derived CDR1 and CDR2 are SGHTA and FQGNSA. The DNA of the CDR3 is TGTGCCAGCAGCTCCGGGACAGGGGCAATCTACGAGCAGTACTTC. Translating gives CASSSGTGAIYEQYF.

V and J are TRBV19 and TRBJ1-1, with D uncertain. Trimming removed 1 base at V and 2 bases at J, with 8 bases between. The CDR3 runs 14 residues. Germline values: CDR1 LNHDA, CDR2 SQIVND (reference sequence). The CDR3 is CASSIAWGNTEAFF. The CDR3 nucleotides read TGTGCCAGTAGTATAGCATGGGGAAACACTGAAGCTTTCTTT.